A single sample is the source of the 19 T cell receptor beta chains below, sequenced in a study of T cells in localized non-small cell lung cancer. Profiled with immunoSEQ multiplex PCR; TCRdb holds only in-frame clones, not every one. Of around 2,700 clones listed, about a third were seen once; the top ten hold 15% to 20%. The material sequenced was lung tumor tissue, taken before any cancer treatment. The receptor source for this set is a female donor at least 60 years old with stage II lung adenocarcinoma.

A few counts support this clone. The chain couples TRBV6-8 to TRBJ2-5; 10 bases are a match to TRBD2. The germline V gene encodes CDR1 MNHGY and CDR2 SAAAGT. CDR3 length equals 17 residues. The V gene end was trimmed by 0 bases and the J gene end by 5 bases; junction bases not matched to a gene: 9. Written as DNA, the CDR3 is TGTGCCAGCAGTTACTCGGCGTCTAGCGGGAGTAGGGAGACCCAGTACTTC. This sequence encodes CASSYSASSGSRETQYF.

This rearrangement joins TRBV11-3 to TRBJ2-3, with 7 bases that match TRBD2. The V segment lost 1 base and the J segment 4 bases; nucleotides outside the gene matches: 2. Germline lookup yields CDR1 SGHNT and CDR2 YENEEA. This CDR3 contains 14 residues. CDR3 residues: CASSLGGSADTQYF. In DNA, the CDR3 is TGTGCCAGCAGCTTAGGCGGGAGTGCAGATACGCAGTATTTT.

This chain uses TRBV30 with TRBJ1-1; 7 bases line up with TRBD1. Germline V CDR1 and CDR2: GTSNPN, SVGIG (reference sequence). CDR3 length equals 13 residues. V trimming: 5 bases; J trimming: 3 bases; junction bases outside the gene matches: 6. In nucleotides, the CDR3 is TGTGCCTGGTACAGGGGTTTCGACACTGAAGCTTTCTTT. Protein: CAWYRGFDTEAFF.

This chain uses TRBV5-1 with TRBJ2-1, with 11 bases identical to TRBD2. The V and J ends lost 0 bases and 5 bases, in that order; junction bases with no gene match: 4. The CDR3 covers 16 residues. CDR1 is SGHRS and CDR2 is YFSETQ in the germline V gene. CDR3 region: CASSLGLAGGNNEQFF. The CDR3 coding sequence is TGCGCCAGCAGCTTGGGGCTAGCGGGGGGTAACAATGAGCAGTTCTTC.

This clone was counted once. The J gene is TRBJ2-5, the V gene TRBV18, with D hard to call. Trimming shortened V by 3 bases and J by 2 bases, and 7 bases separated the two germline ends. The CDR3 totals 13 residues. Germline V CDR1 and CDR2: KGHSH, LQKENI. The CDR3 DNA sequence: TGTGCCAGCTCACCCTTAGGACAAGAGACCCAGTACTTC. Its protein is CASSPLGQETQYF.

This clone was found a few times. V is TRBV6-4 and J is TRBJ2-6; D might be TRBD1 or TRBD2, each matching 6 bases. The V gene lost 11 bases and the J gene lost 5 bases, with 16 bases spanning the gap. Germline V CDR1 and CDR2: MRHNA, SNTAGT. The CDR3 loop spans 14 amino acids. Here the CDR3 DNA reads TGTGCCTCAAAAGGGGGGCCGCGGGCCAACGTCCTGACTTTC. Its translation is CASKGGPRANVLTF.

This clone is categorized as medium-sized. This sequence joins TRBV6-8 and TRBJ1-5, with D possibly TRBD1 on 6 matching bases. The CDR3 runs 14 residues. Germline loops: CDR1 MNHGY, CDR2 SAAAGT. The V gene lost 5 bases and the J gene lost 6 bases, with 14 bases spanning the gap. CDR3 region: CASSASGDGQPQHF. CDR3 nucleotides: TGTGCCAGCAGTGCATCAGGGGACGGTCAGCCCCAGCATTTT.

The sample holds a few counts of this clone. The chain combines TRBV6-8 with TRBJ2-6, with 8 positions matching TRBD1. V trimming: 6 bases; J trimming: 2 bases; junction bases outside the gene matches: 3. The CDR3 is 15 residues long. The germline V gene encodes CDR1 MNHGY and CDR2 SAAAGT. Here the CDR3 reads CASSETGAGANVLTF. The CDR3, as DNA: TGTGCCAGCAGCGAGACAGGGGCTGGGGCCAACGTCCTGACTTTC.

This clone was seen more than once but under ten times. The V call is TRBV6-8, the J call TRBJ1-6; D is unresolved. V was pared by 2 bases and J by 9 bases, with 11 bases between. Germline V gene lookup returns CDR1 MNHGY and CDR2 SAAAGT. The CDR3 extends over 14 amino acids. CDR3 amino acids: CASSYDASGSPLHF. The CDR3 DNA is TGTGCCAGCAGTTACGACGCTAGCGGTTCACCCCTCCACTTT.

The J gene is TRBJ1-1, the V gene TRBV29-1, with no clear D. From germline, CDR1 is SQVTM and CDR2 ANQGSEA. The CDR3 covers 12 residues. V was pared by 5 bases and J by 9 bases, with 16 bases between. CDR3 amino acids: CSVRLREAKAFF. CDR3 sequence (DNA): TGCAGCGTTCGTCTAAGGGAGGCTAAAGCTTTCTTT.

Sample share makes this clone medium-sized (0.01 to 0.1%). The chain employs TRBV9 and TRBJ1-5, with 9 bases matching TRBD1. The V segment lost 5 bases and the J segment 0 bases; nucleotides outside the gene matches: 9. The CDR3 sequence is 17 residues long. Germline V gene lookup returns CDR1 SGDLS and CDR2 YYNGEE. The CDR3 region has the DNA TGTGCCAGCAGTGGGGCACAGGGGGCGGGTAGCAATCAGCCCCAGCATTTT. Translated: CASSGAQGAGSNQPQHF.

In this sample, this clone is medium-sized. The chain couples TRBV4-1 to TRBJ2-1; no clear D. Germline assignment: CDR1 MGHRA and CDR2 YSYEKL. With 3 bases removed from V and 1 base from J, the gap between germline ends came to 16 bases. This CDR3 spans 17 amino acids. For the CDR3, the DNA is TGCGCCAGCAGCCATCCTGGACCGATCGATTCCTACAATGAGCAGTTCTTC. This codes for CASSHPGPIDSYNEQFF.

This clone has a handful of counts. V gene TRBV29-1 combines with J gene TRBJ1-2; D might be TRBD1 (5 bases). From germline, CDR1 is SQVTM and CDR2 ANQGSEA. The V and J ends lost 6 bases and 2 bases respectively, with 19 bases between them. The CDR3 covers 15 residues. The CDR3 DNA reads TGCAGCGTGGGAATTCAGGGAATCGGCAACTATGGCTACACCTTC. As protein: CSVGIQGIGNYGYTF.

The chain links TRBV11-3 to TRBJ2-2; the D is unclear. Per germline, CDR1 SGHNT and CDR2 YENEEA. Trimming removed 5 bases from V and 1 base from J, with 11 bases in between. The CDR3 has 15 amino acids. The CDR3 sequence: CASSPQGRNTGELFF. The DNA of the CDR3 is TGTGCCAGCAGCCCCCAAGGACGGAACACCGGGGAGCTGTTTTTT. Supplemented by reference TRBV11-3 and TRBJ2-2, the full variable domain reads EAGVVQSPRYKIIEKKQPVAFWCNPISGHNTLYWYLQNLGQGPELLIRYENEEAVDDSQLPKDRFSAERLKGVDSTLKIQPAELGDSAVYLCASSPQGRNTGELFFGEGSRLTVL.

In nucleotides, the CDR3 is TGTGCCAGCAGCCTCCGGTTCGGACAGGGCTTATACACTGAAGCTTTCTTT. Protein product: CASSLRFGQGLYTEAFF. This chain connects TRBV6-8 to TRBJ1-1; 8 bases are shared with TRBD1. The germline gives CDR1 MNHGY, CDR2 SAAAGT. The CDR3 sequence is 17 residues long. Losses at the gene ends were 6 bases for V and 3 bases for J; bases not matched to a gene: 15.

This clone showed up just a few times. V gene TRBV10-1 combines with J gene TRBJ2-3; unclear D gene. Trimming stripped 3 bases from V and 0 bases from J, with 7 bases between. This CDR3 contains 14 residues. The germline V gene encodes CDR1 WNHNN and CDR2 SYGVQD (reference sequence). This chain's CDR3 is CASSERASTDTQYF. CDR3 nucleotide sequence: TGCGCCAGCAGTGAACGCGCTAGCACAGATACGCAGTATTTT.

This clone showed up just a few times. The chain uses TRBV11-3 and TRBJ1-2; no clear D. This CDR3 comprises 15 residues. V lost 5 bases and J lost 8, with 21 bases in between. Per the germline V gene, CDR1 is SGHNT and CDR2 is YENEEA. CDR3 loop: CASSQSDPSGKGYTF. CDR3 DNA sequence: TGTGCCAGCAGCCAATCGGACCCCAGTGGAAAGGGCTACACCTTC.

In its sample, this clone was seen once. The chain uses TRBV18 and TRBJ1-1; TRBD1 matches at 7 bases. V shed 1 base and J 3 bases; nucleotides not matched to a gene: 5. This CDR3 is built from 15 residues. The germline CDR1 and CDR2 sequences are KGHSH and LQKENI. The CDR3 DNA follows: TGTGCCAGCTCACCACAAAGGGGGCAGCACACTGAAGCTTTCTTT. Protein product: CASSPQRGQHTEAFF.

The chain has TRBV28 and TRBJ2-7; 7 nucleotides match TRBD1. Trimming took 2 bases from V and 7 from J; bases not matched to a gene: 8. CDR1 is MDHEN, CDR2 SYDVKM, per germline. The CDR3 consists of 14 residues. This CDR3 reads CASSLATGRGEQYV. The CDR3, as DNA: TGTGCCAGCAGTTTAGCGACAGGGCGAGGGGAGCAGTACGTC.